The 16 T cell receptor beta chains below all came from one sample that was sequenced in a study of T cells in Graves' hyperthyroidism and ophthalmopathy. Amplification targeted TCR beta CDR3 regions from RNA transcripts. An initial round of RT-PCR targeting the TCR CDR3 relied on the HTBI primer set. TCRdb reprocessed the multiplex PCR reads with MiXCR, giving one entry per CDR3 protein. The sample contains about 350,000 distinct CDR3 sequences, nearly 15% of which appear only once. What was sequenced was blood. Source of these receptors: a woman aged 55 to 70 with Graves' ophthalmopathy.

The V and J genes are TRBV6-1 and TRBJ1-2; weak D call: TRBD1 (6 bases). The V gene lost 3 bases and the J gene lost 4 bases, with 9 bases spanning the gap. The CDR3 spans 13 residues. Germline values: CDR1 MNHNS, CDR2 SASEGT. CDR3 bases: TGTGCCAGCAGTGAGGGGGCTGGCTATGGCTACACCTTC. This codes for CASSEGAGYGYTF.

This clonotype was counted many times. Here the CDR3 DNA reads TGTGCCGTAGAGTGGACAGGGGACAATGAGCAGTTCTTC. This sequence encodes CAVEWTGDNEQFF. The rearrangement joins TRBV7-2 to TRBJ2-1; 9 bases line up with TRBD1. CDR1 SGHTA and CDR2 FQGNSA come from the germline V gene. CDR3 length: 13 amino acids. V lost 11 bases to trimming and J lost 5 bases; unmatched junction nucleotides: 7.

This clonotype was seen many times. This sequence joins TRBV29-1 and TRBJ1-1, with 8 positions matching TRBD1. CDR3 length equals 10 residues. Germline loops: CDR1 SQVTM, CDR2 ANQGSEA. After removal of 6 bases from V and 6 bases from J, the junction contained 0 bases not matched to a gene. The CDR3 sequence: CSVTGAEAFF. The CDR3 nucleotides read TGCAGCGTGACAGGGGCTGAAGCTTTCTTT.

J is TRBJ1-4 and V is TRBV28; the D is unclear. With 6 bases removed from V and 8 bases from J, the gap between germline ends came to 16 bases. Germline-derived CDR1 and CDR2 are MDHEN and SYDVKM. This CDR3 has 14 residues. CDR3 protein: CASSPPLEREKLFF. The CDR3 nucleotides are TGTGCCAGCAGCCCGCCCCTCGAGCGAGAAAAACTGTTTTTT.

This clonotype was seen repeatedly, ten times or more. The chain couples TRBV24-1 to TRBJ2-3; D may be TRBD1 or TRBD2 (5 bases each). The CDR3 is 15 amino acids. V lost 1 base and J lost 1, with 8 bases in between. Germline assignment: CDR1 KGHDR and CDR2 SFDVKD. The CDR3 protein is CATSDFGGGTDTQYF. CDR3 bases: TGTGCCACCAGTGATTTTGGGGGAGGCACAGATACGCAGTATTTT.

This chain links TRBV2 with TRBJ1-3; unclear D gene. The CDR3 runs 15 residues. Trimming removed 6 bases at V and 0 bases at J, with 12 bases between. Per germline, CDR1 SNHLY and CDR2 FYNNEI. CDR3 sequence: CASSAEVFSGNTIYF. In nucleotides, the CDR3 is TGTGCCAGCAGCGCAGAGGTTTTCTCTGGAAACACCATATATTTT.

This clonotype has just a few counts. At one boundary the junction diverges from the germline segment, which might be a read error. The chain is built from TRBV5-1 and TRBJ2-6; TRBD2 is a possible D gene (5 bases). Germline V CDR1 and CDR2: SGHRS, YFSETQ. This CDR3 region has 16 residues. CDR3 sequence: CASSLVPGTGANVLTF. The CDR3 DNA sequence: TGCGCCAGCAGTTTGGTCCCGGGGACTGGGGCCAACGTCCTGACTTTC.

This clonotype was picked up many times. The chain joins TRBV7-2 to TRBJ2-7; 8 bases agree with TRBD1. The V segment lost 5 bases and the J segment 6 bases; nucleotides outside the gene matches: 12. Germline CDR1 SGHTA, CDR2 FQGNSA. This CDR3 contains 15 residues. For the CDR3, the DNA is TGTGCCAGCAGCCAGGGGGCACAGCGCGATTTCGAGCAGTACTTC. Its protein product is CASSQGAQRDFEQYF.

This clonotype has at least ten counts. V is TRBV7-9 and J is TRBJ2-5; D possibly corresponds to TRBD2 (6 bases). The V gene's germline CDR1 is SEHNR and CDR2 FQNEAQ (reference sequence). With 5 bases removed from V and 3 bases from J, the gap between germline ends came to 19 bases. The CDR3 is 16 amino acids. For the CDR3, the DNA is TGTGCCAGCAGCCCCTCCGGGACTGGCTGGGAAGAGACCCAGTACTTC. Amino acid sequence: CASSPSGTGWEETQYF.

In its sample, this clonotype was seen a few times. The V and J genes are TRBV10-1 and TRBJ1-1; tentatively, D is TRBD1 (5 bases). The germline CDR1 and CDR2 sequences are WNHNN and SYGVQD (reference sequence). With 11 bases removed from V and 10 bases from J, the gap between germline ends came to 23 bases. CDR3 length equals 13 residues. The CDR3 here is CAGRGVRSYPAFF. As DNA, the CDR3 is TGCGCCGGACGGGGGGTTAGGAGTTACCCAGCTTTCTTT.

This chain connects TRBV9 to TRBJ2-2; D perhaps matches TRBD2 (5 bases). V was pared by 2 bases and J by 5 bases, with 7 bases between. Germline CDR1 is SGDLS and CDR2 is YYNGEE. The CDR3 totals 13 residues. CDR3 bases: TGTGCCAGCAGCGTTATAGCGACCGGGGAGCTGTTTTTT. As protein: CASSVIATGELFF.

Worth noting for this clonotype: A much larger clone lies a single base off, so this may be a read error. The V and J genes are TRBV18 and TRBJ2-7, with 14 positions matching TRBD2. Germline lookup yields CDR1 KGHSH and CDR2 LQKENI. The CDR3 extends over 15 amino acids. CDR3 nucleotide sequence: TGTGCCAGCCCACCTAAGGGACTAGCGGGGGATCAGCAGTACTTC. This gives the protein CASPPKGLAGDQQYF.

The sample holds many counts of this clonotype. This chain connects TRBV7-2 to TRBJ2-5; 7 bases match TRBD1. Germline CDR1 SGHTA, CDR2 FQGNSA. The CDR3 runs 14 residues. V shed 5 bases and J 0 bases; nucleotides not matched to a gene: 3. DNA of the CDR3: TGTGCCAGCAGCACGGGGACAGACCAAGAGACCCAGTACTTC. Amino acids: CASSTGTDQETQYF.

This clonotype was observed at least ten times. The chain links TRBV11-2 to TRBJ2-7; 9 bases line up with TRBD1. Germline values: CDR1 SGHAT, CDR2 FQNNGV. The V gene end was trimmed by 4 bases and the J gene end by 3 bases; junction bases not matched to a gene: 10. This CDR3 is 16 amino acids long. DNA of the CDR3: TGTGCCAGCAGCTCCAGTCCCGGGACAGGGAACTACGAGCAGTACTTC. This codes for CASSSSPGTGNYEQYF.

This clonotype was recorded at least ten times. V usage is TRBV2 and J usage is TRBJ2-1; D perhaps matches TRBD2 (5 bases). V was trimmed by 7 bases and J by 0 bases, leaving 13 bases between them. Per germline, CDR1 SNHLY and CDR2 FYNNEI. The CDR3 is made up of 15 amino acids. CDR3 sequence reads: CASNVEGSSYNEQFF. For the CDR3, the DNA is TGTGCCAGCAATGTTGAAGGGAGCTCCTACAATGAGCAGTTCTTC.

A word on this clonotype: A read error may explain this, as a much larger clone is one base away. This chain uses TRBV7-9 with TRBJ2-7, with D possibly TRBD2 on 5 matching bases. The V end lost 8 bases, the J end lost 2 bases, and 13 bases lay between the germline ends. CDR3 length equals 13 residues. Germline CDR1 SEHNR, CDR2 FQNEAQ (reference sequence). CDR3 region: CASGYRDAYEQYF. CDR3 sequence (DNA): TGTGCCAGCGGCTACCGGGATGCCTACGAGCAGTACTTC.